This T cell receptor beta chain was sequenced in a study of cytomegalovirus exposure and HLA in healthy donors. PCR was performed using 60 Vbeta and 13 Jbeta primers. The assay was immunoSEQ multiplex PCR, and TCRdb's table has in-frame clones only and misses some. In the table there are 150,000 to 200,000 clones, around nine tenths of which are singletons. This CDR3 has 15 amino acids. Germline assignment: CDR1 MNHEY and CDR2 SMNVEV (reference sequence). The V gene end was trimmed by 7 bases and the J gene end by 2 bases; junction bases not matched to a gene: 8. This clone came up a few times. The clonotype was recovered from a woman aged 18-29 years in good health and CMV-seronegative. This chain links TRBV27 with TRBJ1-5, with 7 bases lining up with TRBD1. Sequenced sample: PBMCs. The CDR3 sequence is CASTQDRSGNQPQHF. The CDR3 DNA reads TGTGCCAGCACCCAGGACAGGTCGGGCAATCAGCCCCAGCATTTT.